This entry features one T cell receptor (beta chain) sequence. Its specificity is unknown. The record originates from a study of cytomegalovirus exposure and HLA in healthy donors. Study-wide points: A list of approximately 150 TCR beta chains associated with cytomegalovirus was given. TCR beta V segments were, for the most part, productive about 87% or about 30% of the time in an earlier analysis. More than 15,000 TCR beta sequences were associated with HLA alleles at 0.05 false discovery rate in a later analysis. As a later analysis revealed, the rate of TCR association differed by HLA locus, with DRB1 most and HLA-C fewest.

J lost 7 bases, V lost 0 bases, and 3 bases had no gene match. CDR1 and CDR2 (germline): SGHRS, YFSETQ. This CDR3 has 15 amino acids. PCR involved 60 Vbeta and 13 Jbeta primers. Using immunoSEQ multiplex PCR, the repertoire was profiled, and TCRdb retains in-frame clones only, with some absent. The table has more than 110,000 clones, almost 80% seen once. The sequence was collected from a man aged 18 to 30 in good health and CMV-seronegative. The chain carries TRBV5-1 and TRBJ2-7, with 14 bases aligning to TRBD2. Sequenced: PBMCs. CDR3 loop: CASSLEGLAGEEQYF. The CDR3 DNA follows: TGCGCCAGCAGCTTGGAGGGACTAGCGGGGGAAGAGCAGTACTTC.